This entry is about one T cell receptor beta chain. Its target antigen remains unknown. No base-level quality is on record; no much larger clone is a single base apart. The junction carries 13 bases between V and J, which are trimmed by 5 bases and 2 bases respectively. The germline V gene (reference sequence) sets CDR1 to DFQATT and CDR2 to SNEGSKA. The CDR3, cysteine through phenylalanine, is 13 amino acids long. CDR3 DNA is the only sequence kept; it has 39 bases, read in frame from the first base. The roughly 39 donors, aged roughly 6 to 95 years, were systemically healthy Caucasian individuals from Russia. Each donor gave around 9.5 milliliters of peripheral blood, collected into EDTA-treated Vacutainer tubes. Ficoll-Paque density-gradient centrifugation was used to isolate PBMCs, with at least 6 million per sample. Total RNA, at least 5 micrograms per sample, was extracted from PBMCs with Trizol reagent. For every donor, flow cytometry on a PBMC aliquot measured the percentage of naive CD45RAhigh/CD27high T cells.

This sample was taken from a study of blood T cells in healthy people across ages (dated by TCRdb to the mid-2010s). With respect to the entire study: In model experiments, template switching captured roughly one uniquely barcoded TCR beta cDNA molecule for every two T cells. The donors were divided into four age groups: young (average around 16 years), middle-aged (around 41), aged (around 67) and long-lived (roughly 88). To avoid experimental bias, donors of different ages were spread randomly across the sequencing lanes. Age-related changes in TCR beta repertoire diversity were measured in the study by deep sequencing normalized with unique cDNA molecular identifiers. The study analyzed two additional independent replicas of 1 million unique cDNA reads from the same blood draw for two donors, one aged 18 to 30 and one aged 80 or older.

The library was obtained by 5' RACE. Sequencing was carried out with an Illumina HiSeq 2500. The second PCR ran for about 6 to 12 cycles and used a J-beta primer mix along with a sample-barcoded 5' primer. Each TCR beta cDNA molecule received a unique molecular identifier from a template-switch 5' adaptor carrying 12 random nucleotides. At least 2.5 million CDR3-containing paired-end reads were obtained from each sample. First-strand cDNA synthesis was performed from all RNA using the Mint cDNA synthesis kit, with priming by a TRBC-specific oligonucleotide. Following uracil-DNA glycosylase treatment, a first 18-cycle PCR with universal primers M1SS and BC2_uni_R was performed on all cDNA. The paper's data handling went like this. For normalization, 1 million high-quality reads, each with a distinct molecular identifier, were randomly selected from each sample. Reads sharing molecular identifiers were discarded rather than binned into consensus sequences. CDR3 identification, clonotype clustering and error correction used MiTCR with a Q25 quality threshold and the strictest error-elimination algorithm. A nonparametric unseen species model with Euler transformation was used to estimate lower-bound total TCR beta diversity. TCRdb passed the public sequencing reads through fastp at Q25 and MiXCR, retaining productive beta sequences. A single entry per CDR3 protein holds the most common genes and DNA from its merged rows. The V and J calls and clone size are TCRdb's, not the authors'. A total of 550,000 to 800,000 distinct CDR3 sequences appear in this sample, around 32% of them only once. The top ten constitute 15% of the sample.

Broader findings and caveats from the paper: Because profiling used bulk unsorted PBMCs, naive and antigen-experienced compartments could not be compared conclusively. Observed TCR beta diversity correlated strongly with the percentage of naive T cells measured by flow cytometry. Observed TCR beta diversity per million T cells fell roughly linearly with age, and a significant reduction was already apparent by age around 40. Compared with the aged group, the long-lived group had more naive CD4+ T cells, fewer expanded clones and increased TCR diversity, a pattern suggesting age selection. The CMV infection status of donors was not known, potentially confounding age-related changes in expanded clonotypes. Total diversity estimates from one million sequenced T cells were considered lower bounds and underestimates.

The sequenced material came from blood. The chain is made from TRBV20-1 and TRBJ2-7, and perhaps TRBD2 as D gene, on 6 matching bases. This receptor was taken from a woman older than 75 in good health. Donor details come from another sample of the same person, matched by shared clones. The CDR3 region reads CSAHPGLTYEQYF. The DNA sequence reads TGCAGTGCTCATCCGGGACTCACCTACGAGCAGTACTTC.